This entry features one TCR beta chain sequence. The V gene end was trimmed by 4 bases and the J gene end by 5 bases; junction bases not matched to a gene: 7. CDR3 length: 16 amino acids. Germline lookup yields CDR1 WNHNN and CDR2 SYGVQD (reference sequence). The data are from a study of blood T cell repertoires in COVID-19. Original processing notes: Nucleated cell counts were estimated from reference gene primer amplification. Sequencing was performed with immunoSEQ multiplex PCR; in TCRdb, only in-frame clones are kept and a portion is missing. That table furnishes V, J and clone size, whereas the DNA furnished D and trimming. The data hold some 120,000 clones, with roughly 87% observed a single time.

The sequenced sample consisted of peripheral blood. V gene TRBV10-1 combines with J gene TRBJ2-3; 12 nucleotides agree with TRBD1. The source of this sequence is a man older than 75 with active or convalescent COVID-19. The CDR3 region has the DNA TGCGCCAGCAGTGCCCCGGGACAGGGGGCGGAAGATACGCAGTATTTT. Its translation: CASSAPGQGAEDTQYF.